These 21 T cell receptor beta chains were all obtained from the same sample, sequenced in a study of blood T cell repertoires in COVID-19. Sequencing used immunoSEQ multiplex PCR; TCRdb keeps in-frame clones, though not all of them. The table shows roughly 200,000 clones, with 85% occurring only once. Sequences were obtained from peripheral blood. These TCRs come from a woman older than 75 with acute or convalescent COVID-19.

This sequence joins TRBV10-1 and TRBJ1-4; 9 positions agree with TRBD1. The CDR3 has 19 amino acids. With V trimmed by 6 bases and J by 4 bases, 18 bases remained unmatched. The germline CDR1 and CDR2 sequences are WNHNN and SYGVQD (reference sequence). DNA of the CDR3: TGCGCCAGCAGAGACAGGGGGAGGACAGCCCGACAGAGTAATGAAAAACTGTTTTTT. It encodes CASRDRGRTARQSNEKLFF.

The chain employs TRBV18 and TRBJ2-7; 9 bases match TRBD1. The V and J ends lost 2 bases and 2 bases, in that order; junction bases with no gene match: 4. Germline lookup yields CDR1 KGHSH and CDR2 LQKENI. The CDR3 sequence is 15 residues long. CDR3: CASSPGTGRAYEQYF. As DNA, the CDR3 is TGTGCCAGCTCACCAGGGACAGGGAGGGCCTACGAGCAGTACTTC.

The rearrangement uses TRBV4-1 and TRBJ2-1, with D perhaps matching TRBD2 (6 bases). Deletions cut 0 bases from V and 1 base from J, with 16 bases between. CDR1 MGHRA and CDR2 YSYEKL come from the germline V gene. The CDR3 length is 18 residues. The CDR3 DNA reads TGCGCCAGCAGCCAAGATCGTGTACGGGAGTGGTCCTACAATGAGCAGTTCTTC. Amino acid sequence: CASSQDRVREWSYNEQFF.

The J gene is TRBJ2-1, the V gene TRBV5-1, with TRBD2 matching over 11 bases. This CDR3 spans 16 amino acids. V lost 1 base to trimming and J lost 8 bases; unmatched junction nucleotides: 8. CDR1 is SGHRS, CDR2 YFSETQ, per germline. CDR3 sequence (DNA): TGCGCCAGCAGCTTGACGACTAGCGGGGTTTCGGATGAGCAGTTCTTC. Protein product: CASSLTTSGVSDEQFF.

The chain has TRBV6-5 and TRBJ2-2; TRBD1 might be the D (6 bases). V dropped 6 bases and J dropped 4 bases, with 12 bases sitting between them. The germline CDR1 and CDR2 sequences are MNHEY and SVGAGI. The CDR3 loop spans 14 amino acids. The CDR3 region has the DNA TGTGCCAGCAGGTCAGGGGTACGCACCGGGGAGCTGTTTTTT. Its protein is CASRSGVRTGELFF.

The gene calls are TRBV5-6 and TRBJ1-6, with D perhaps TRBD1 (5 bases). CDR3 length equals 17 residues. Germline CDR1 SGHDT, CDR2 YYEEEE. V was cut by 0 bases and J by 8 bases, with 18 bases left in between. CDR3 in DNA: TGTGCCAGCAGCTTGGTCGGGTCACACAAAGGGGATTCACCCCTCCACTTT. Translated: CASSLVGSHKGDSPLHF.

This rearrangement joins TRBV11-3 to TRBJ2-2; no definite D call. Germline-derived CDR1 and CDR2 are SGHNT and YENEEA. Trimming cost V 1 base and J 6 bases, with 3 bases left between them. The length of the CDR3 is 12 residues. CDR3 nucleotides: TGTGCCAGCAGCTTAGCTGCCGGGGAGCTGTTTTTT. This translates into CASSLAAGELFF.

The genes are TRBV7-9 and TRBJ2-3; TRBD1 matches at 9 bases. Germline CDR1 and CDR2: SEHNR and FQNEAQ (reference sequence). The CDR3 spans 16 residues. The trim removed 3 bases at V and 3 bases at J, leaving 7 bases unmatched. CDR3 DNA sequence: TGTGCCAGCAGCTTGGCCACCGGGACAGGGACAGATACGCAGTATTTT. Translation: CASSLATGTGTDTQYF.

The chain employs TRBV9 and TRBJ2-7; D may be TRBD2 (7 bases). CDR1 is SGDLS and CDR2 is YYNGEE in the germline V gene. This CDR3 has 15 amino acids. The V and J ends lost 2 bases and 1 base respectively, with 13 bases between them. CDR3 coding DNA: TGTGCCAGCAGCGTCGGGGGGCTTAAGTCCTACGAGCAGTACTTC. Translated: CASSVGGLKSYEQYF.

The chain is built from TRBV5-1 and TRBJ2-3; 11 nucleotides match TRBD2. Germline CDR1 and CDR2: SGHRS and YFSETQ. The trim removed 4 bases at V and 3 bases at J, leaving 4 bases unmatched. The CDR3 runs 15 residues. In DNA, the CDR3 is TGCGCCAGCAGCCACCGACTAGCGGGGACAGATACGCAGTATTTT. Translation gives CASSHRLAGTDTQYF.

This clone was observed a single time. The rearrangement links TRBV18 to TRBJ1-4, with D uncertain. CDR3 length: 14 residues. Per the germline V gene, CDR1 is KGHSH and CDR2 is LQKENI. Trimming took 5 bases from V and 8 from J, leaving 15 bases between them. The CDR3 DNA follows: TGTGCCAGCTCAATTGGTCCCGAGGCGGAAAAACTGTTTTTT. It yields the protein CASSIGPEAEKLFF.

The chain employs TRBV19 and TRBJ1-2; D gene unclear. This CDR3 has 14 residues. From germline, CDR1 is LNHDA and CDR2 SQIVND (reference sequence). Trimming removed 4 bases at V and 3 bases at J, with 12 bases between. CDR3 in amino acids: CASSRGFRDYGYTF. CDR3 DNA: TGTGCCAGTAGTAGAGGTTTCCGAGACTATGGCTACACCTTC.

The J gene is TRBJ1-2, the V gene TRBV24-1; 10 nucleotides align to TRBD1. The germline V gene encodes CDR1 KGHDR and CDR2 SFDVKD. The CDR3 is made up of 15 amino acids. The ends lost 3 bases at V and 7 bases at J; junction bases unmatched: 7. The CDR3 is CATSDPGQGLSGYTF. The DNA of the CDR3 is TGTGCCACCAGTGATCCGGGACAGGGGCTGAGTGGCTACACCTTC.

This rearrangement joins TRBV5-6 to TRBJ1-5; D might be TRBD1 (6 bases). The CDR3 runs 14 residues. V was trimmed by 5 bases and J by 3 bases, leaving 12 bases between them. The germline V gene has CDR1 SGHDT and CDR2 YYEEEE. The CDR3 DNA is TGTGCCAGCAGTATTACAGGGATCAATCAGCCCCAGCATTTT. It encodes CASSITGINQPQHF.

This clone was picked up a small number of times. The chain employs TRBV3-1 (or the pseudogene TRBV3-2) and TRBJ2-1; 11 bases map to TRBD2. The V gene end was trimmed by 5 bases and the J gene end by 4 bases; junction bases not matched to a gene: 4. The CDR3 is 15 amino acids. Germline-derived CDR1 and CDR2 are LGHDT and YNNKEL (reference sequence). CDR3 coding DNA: TGTGCCAGCAGCTCCCGACTAGCGGGGTACAATGAGCAGTTCTTC. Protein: CASSSRLAGYNEQFF.

The CDR3 nucleotides read TGTGCCAGCAGCCAGACTAGCGGGGGATACAATGAGCAGTTCTTC. This gives the protein CASSQTSGGYNEQFF. The V call is TRBV3-1 (or the pseudogene TRBV3-2), the J call TRBJ2-1, with TRBD2 identical over 12 bases. V shed 3 bases and J 4 bases; nucleotides not matched to a gene: 1. Germline CDR1 is LGHDT and CDR2 is YNNKEL (reference sequence). There are 15 residues in the CDR3.

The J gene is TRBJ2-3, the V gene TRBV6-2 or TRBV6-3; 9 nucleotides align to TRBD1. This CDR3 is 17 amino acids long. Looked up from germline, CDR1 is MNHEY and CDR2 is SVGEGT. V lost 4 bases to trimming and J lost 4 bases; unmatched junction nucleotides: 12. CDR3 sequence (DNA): TGTGCCAGCAGTTCCCTCCCCCGGGACAGGGCCCCAGATACGCAGTATTTT. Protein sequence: CASSSLPRDRAPDTQYF.

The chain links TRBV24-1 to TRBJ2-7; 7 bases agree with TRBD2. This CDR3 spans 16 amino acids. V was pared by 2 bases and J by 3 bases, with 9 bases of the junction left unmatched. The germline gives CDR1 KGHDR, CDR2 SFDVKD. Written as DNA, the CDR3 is TGTGCCACCAGTGATTCCCAGGACGGGAGGCACTACGAGCAGTACTTC. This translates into CATSDSQDGRHYEQYF.

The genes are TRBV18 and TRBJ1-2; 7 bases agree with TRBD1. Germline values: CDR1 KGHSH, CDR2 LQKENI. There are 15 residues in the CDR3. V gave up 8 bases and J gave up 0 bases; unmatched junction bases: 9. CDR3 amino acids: CASHRQGFSNYGYTF. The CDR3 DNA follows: TGTGCCAGCCATCGACAGGGTTTCTCTAACTATGGCTACACCTTC.

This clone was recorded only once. The CDR3 loop is CASSGSGGRETQYF. The CDR3 DNA reads TGTGCCAGCAGCGGGTCCGGGGGAAGGGAGACCCAGTACTTC. The chain uses TRBV9 and TRBJ2-5; D may be TRBD2 (6 bases). The CDR3 runs 14 residues. V was cut by 3 bases and J by 5 bases, with 14 bases left in between. Germline V gene sequence: CDR1 SGDLS, CDR2 YYNGEE.

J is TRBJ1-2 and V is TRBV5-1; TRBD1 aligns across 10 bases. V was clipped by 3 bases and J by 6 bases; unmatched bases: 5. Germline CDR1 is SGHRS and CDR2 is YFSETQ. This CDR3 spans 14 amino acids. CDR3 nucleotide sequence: TGCGCCAGCAGCTCGACAGGGGGCGAGGATGGCTACACCTTC. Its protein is CASSSTGGEDGYTF.